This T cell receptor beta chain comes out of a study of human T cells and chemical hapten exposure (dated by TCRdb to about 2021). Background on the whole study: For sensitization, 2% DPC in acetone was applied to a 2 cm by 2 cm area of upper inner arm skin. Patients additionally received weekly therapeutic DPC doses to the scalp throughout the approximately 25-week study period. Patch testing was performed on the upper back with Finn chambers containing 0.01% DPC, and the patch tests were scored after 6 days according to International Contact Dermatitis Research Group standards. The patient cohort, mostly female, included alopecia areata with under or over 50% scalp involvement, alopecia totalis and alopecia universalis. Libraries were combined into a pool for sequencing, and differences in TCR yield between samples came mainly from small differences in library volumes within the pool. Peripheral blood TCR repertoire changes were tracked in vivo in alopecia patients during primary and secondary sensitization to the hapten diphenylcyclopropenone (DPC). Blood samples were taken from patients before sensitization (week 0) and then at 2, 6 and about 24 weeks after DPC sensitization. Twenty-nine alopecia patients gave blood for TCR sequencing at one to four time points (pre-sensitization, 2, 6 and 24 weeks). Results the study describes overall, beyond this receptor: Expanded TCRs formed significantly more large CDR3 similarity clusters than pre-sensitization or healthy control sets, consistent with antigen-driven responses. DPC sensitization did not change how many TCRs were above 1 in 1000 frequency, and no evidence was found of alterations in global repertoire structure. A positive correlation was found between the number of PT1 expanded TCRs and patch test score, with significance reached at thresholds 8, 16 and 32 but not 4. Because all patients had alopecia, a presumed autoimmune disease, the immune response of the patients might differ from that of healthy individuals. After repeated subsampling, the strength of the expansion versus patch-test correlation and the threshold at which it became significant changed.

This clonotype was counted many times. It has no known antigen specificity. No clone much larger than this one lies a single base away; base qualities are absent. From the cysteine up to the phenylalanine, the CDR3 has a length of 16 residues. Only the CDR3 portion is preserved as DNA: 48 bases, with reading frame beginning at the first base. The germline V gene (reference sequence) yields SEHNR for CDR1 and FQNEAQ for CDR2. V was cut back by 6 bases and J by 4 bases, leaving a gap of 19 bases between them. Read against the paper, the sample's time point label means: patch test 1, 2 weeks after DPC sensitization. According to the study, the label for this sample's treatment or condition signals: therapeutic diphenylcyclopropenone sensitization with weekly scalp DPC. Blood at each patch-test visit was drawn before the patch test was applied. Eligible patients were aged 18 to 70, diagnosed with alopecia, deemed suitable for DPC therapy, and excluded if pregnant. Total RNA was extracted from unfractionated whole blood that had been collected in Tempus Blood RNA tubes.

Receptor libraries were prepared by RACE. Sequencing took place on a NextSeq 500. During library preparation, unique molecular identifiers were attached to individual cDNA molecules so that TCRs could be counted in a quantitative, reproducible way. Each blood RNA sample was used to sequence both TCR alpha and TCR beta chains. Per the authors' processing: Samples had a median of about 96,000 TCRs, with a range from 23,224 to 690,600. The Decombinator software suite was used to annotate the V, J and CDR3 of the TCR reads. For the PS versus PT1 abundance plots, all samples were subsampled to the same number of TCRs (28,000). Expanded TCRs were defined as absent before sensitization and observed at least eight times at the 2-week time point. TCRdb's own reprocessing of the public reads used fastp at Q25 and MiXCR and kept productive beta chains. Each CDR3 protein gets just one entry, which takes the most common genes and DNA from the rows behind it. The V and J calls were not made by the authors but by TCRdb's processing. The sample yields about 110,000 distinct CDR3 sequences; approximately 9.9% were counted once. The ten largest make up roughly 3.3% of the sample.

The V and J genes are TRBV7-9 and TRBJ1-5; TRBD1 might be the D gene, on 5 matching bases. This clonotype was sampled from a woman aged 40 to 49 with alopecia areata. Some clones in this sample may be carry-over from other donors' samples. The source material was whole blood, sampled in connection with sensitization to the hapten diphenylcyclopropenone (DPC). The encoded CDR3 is CASSRGVQGSNQPQHF. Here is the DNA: TGTGCCAGCAGTCGAGGCGTCCAGGGCTCGAATCAGCCCCAGCATTTT. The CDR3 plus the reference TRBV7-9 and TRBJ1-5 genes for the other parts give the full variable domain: DTGVSQNPRHKITKRGQNVTFRCDPISEHNRLYWYRQTLGQGPEFLTYFQNEAQLEKSRLLSDRFSAERPKGSFSTLEIQRTEQGDSAMYLCASSRGVQGSNQPQHFGDGTRLSIL.